These 8 T cell receptor beta chains were sequenced from one sample in a study of cytomegalovirus exposure and HLA in healthy donors. PCR amplification relied on 60 Vbeta primers (plus 13 Jbeta primers). Assay: immunoSEQ multiplex PCR; the TCRdb copy retains only in-frame clones and omits some. The sample holds 140,000 or so clones, roughly 80% seen once. The sample was PBMCs. All receptors come from a male donor in good health and CMV-seronegative.

The chain links TRBV5-4 to TRBJ2-5, with 8 bases matching TRBD1. Germline V CDR1 and CDR2: SGHNT, YYREEE (reference sequence). This CDR3 has 15 residues. The ends lost 0 bases at V and 4 bases at J; junction bases unmatched: 5. CDR3 sequence: CASSLDRGSPETQYF. CDR3 coding DNA: TGTGCCAGCAGCTTGGACAGGGGGAGTCCAGAGACCCAGTACTTC.

This chain links TRBV29-1 with TRBJ2-7; 7 positions match TRBD1. The CDR3 spans 12 residues. Trimming removed 7 bases from V and 3 bases from J; junction bases left unmatched: 6. CDR1 is SQVTM, CDR2 ANQGSEA, per germline. The CDR3 bases are TGCAGCGCCTGGGACAGCAGCTACGAGCAGTACTTC. Residues: CSAWDSSYEQYF.

The chain recombines TRBV19 with TRBJ2-2; D might be TRBD1 (5 bases). Germline CDR1 reads LNHDA; CDR2 reads SQIVND (reference sequence). CDR3 size: 14 residues. The germline V and J ends were trimmed by 5 bases and 2 bases, with 9 bases remaining between them. The CDR3 coding sequence is TGTGCCAGTAGTCCCAGGGTAAACACCGGGGAGCTGTTTTTT. Residues: CASSPRVNTGELFF.

The sample holds one count of this clone. The rearrangement joins TRBV6-1 to TRBJ2-7; 8 nucleotides match TRBD2. J was trimmed by 2 bases and V by 6 bases; bases with no gene match: 6. Germline V gives CDR1 MNHNS, CDR2 SASEGT. This CDR3 has 14 residues. The CDR3 nucleotides read TGTGCCAGCAGCAAACTAGCGGAGACCTACGAGCAGTACTTC. It is translated as CASSKLAETYEQYF.

The V call is TRBV6-5, the J call TRBJ1-1; D possibly corresponds to TRBD1 (6 bases). The CDR3 spans 15 residues. The V gene lost 2 bases and the J gene lost 0 bases, with 10 bases spanning the gap. CDR1 is MNHEY, CDR2 SVGAGI, per germline. CDR3: CASSYTDSLNTEAFF. The CDR3 region has the DNA TGTGCCAGCAGTTACACGGACAGCTTGAACACTGAAGCTTTCTTT.

V gene TRBV19 combines with J gene TRBJ2-7; 9 bases are a match to TRBD2. This CDR3 spans 15 amino acids. Losses at the gene ends were 4 bases for V and 5 bases for J; bases not matched to a gene: 9. Germline CDR1 LNHDA, CDR2 SQIVND (reference sequence). CDR3 sequence: CASSTNAGGPHEQYF. CDR3 DNA: TGTGCCAGTAGTACAAATGCGGGAGGGCCCCACGAGCAGTACTTC.

The gene calls are TRBV9 and TRBJ2-5; 15 bases map to TRBD2. The J segment lost 5 bases and the V segment lost 3 bases, leaving 8 bases of the junction unmatched. This CDR3 contains 17 residues. CDR1 and CDR2 from the germline V gene are SGDLS and YYNGEE. CDR3 region: CASSGGLAGGPGETQYF. CDR3 in DNA: TGTGCCAGCAGCGGGGGACTAGCGGGGGGCCCGGGGGAGACCCAGTACTTC.

The chain recombines TRBV7-9 with TRBJ2-7; TRBD1 aligns across 10 bases. V was clipped by 5 bases and J by 10 bases; unmatched bases: 11. The CDR3 loop spans 14 amino acids. CDR1 is SEHNR, CDR2 FQNEAQ, per germline (reference sequence). The CDR3 coding sequence is TGTGCCAGCAGCCCACCAAGACAGGGGGCGTTTCAGTACTTC. Translated, it gives CASSPPRQGAFQYF.